What follows are 6 T cell receptor beta chains derived from one specimen sequenced in a study of vaccination and CD4 T cells after COVID-19. The Oncomine TCR Beta short-read assay was applied to DNA of cultured CD4+ T cells. TCRdb reprocessed the PCR reads with MiXCR, giving one entry per CDR3 protein. The sample yields about 15,000 distinct CDR3 sequences, approximately 55% seen once. This sample's treatment: roughly 10-day PBMC culture with coronavirus spike peptide pools or control peptides (ViraFEST assay). Their antigens are not known. The sample consisted of CD4+ T cells from blood, cultured in vitro, taken before SARS-CoV-2 vaccination. All receptors come from a human donor who had recovered from COVID-19.

The genes are TRBV27 and TRBJ2-5; D is unclear. Germline V gene sequence: CDR1 MNHEY, CDR2 SMNVEV (reference sequence). The CDR3 is 15 amino acids. Trimming took off 5 bases at V and 4 bases at J, with 17 bases between the two ends. This CDR3 is CASSGRIKEIETQYF. The CDR3 DNA sequence: TGTGCCAGCAGTGGAAGGATAAAGGAAATAGAGACCCAGTACTTC.

The genes are TRBV11-3 and TRBJ2-5, with D uncertain. Germline values: CDR1 SGHNT, CDR2 YENEEA. Trimming cost V 0 bases and J 1 base, with 3 bases left between them. The CDR3 has 13 residues. The CDR3 region is CASSLDSQETQYF. The CDR3 DNA reads TGTGCCAGCAGCTTAGATTCCCAAGAGACCCAGTACTTC.

The genes are TRBV27 and TRBJ2-1; D is undetermined. In germline, CDR1 is MNHEY, CDR2 SMNVEV (reference sequence). Trimming took 4 bases from V and 6 from J, leaving 10 bases between them. The CDR3 covers 13 residues. CDR3 bases: TGTGCCAGCAGTTATGACCCAATCAATGAGCAGTTCTTC. This gives the protein CASSYDPINEQFF.

This sequence joins TRBV6-1 and TRBJ1-1, with D maybe TRBD1 (5 bases). CDR3 length equals 14 residues. Germline V gene sequence: CDR1 MNHNS, CDR2 SASEGT. V lost 11 bases and J lost 5, with 21 bases in between. This CDR3 is CAGTLLGPGTEAFF. Written as DNA, the CDR3 is TGTGCCGGCACCTTATTAGGGCCAGGGACTGAAGCTTTCTTT.

This clonotype came up once. V usage is TRBV7-3 and J usage is TRBJ2-3, with D possibly being TRBD1 or TRBD2 (5 bases each). CDR3 length: 15 amino acids. Trimming removed 5 bases from V and 5 bases from J, with 17 bases in between. Germline CDR1 SGHTA, CDR2 FQGTGA. The CDR3 sequence: CASSRGDPTGDTQYF. In nucleotides, the CDR3 is TGTGCCAGCAGCCGAGGGGATCCAACGGGAGATACGCAGTATTTT.

This rearrangement joins TRBV20-1 to TRBJ1-2; 10 bases agree with TRBD1. With 6 bases clipped from V and 7 bases from J, the junction kept 8 bases outside the gene matches. Germline values: CDR1 DFQATT, CDR2 SNEGSKA (reference sequence). The CDR3 runs to 13 residues. CDR3 sequence reads: CSATGQGTTGYTF. The CDR3 DNA is TGCAGTGCAACGGGACAGGGGACAACTGGCTACACCTTC.